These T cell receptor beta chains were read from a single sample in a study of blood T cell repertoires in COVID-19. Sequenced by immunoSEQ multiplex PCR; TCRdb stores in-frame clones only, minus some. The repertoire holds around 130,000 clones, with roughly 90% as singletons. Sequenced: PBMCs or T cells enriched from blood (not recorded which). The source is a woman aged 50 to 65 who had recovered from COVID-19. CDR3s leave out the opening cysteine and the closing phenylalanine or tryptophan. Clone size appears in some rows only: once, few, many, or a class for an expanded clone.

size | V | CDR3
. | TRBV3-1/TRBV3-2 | ASSPSGGGQETQY
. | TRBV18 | ASSRGTEYNSPLH
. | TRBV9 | ASSASGGLGETQY
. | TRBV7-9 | ASSLPGQGDYEQY
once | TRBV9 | ASSAPQVGEQY
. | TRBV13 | ASSLVRDYSGNTIY
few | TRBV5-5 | ASSLRWGVDTEAF
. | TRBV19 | ASSIGLTGDFNQPQH
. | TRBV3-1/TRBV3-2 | ASSRGTSGGIYEQY
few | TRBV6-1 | ASSDEVDRGYSNQPQH
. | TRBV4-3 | ASSQDVATGSSPLH
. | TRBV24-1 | ATSERDRGASYNEQF
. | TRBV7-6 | ASSSDTNTEAF
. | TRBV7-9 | ASSFPESLNYEQY
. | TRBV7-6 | ASSPTGTHQETQY
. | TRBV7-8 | ASSLAWPGANEQF
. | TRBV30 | AWSVRQVANQPQH
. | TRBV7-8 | ASSLARVYYEQY
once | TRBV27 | ASRDRGSNTEAF
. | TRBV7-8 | ASSLEQLSNQPQH
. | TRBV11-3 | ASSRIETEAF
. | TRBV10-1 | ASSERGLNTEAF
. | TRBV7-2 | ASSSRTANYGYT
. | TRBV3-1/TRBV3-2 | ASSQESSRGYT
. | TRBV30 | AWSKDSSYEQY
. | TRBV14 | ASSQGQGLWYGYT
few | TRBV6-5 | ASSRTLPNYGYT
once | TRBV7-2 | ASSLTQTGGKDYGYT
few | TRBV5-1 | ASSLIGTSGVSSYNEQF
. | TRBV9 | ASSNPGQAGGETQY
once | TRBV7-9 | ASTPGGQGPEQY
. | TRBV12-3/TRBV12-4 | ASSLRRDTEAF